This TCR beta chain was identified during a study of blood T cell repertoires in COVID-19. Study in general: The United States, Italy and Spain supplied acute and convalescent COVID-19 samples. In each case, the material was cDNA or gDNA derived from T cells, B-cell-depleted T cells, or PBMCs.

Clones were read by immunoSEQ multiplex PCR, and TCRdb kept only the in-frame ones, dropping some. The sample lists hundreds of thousands of clones, about nine tenths seen once, with roughly 6.9% in the top ten. This sequence was found in a woman in her twenties or thirties who had recovered from COVID-19. The sequenced sample was peripheral blood.

The CDR3 protein is CAVREAGLGNTEAFF. CDR3 nucleotide sequence: TGTGCCGTCCGGGAGGCAGGGTTAGGGAACACTGAAGCTTTCTTT. The genes are TRBV10-3 and TRBJ1-1; TRBD1 is a possible D gene (5 bases). Germline V gene data show CDR1 as ENHRY and CDR2 as SYGVKD. The CDR3 sequence is 15 residues long. Trimming took off 11 bases at V and 1 base at J, with 20 bases between the two ends.